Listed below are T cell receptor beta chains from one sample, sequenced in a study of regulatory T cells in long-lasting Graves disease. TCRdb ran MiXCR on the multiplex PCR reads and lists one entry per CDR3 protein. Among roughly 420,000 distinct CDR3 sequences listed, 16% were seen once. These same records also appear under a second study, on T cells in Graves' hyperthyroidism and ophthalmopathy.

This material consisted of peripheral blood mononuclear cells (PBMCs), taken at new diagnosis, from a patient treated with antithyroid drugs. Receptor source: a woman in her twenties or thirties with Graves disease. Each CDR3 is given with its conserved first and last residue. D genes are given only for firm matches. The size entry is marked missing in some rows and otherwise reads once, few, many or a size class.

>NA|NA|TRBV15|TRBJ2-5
TGTGCCACCAGCTATGGTAGCGCCCAAGAGACCCAGTACTTC
CATSYGSAQETQYF
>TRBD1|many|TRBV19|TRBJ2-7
TGTGCCAGTAGGACCGGGACAGGGGGTTACGAGCAGTACTTC
CASRTGTGGYEQYF
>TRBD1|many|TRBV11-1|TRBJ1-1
TGTGCCAGCAGCATCCGGGACAGCTCAAACACTGAAGCTTTCTTT
CASSIRDSSNTEAFF
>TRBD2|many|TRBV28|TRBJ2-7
TGTGCCAGCAGTGAGGCGGGAGGCCCCGGGCCCGAGCAGTACTTC
CASSEAGGPGPEQYF
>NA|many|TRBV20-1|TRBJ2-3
TGCAGTGCTAGAGATCCAGGGAGCAAAGATACGCAGTATTTT
CSARDPGSKDTQYF
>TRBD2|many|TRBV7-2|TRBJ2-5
TGTGCCAGCAGCCCCTTAGCGGGAGGGCCACGATCTCAAGAGACCCAGTACTTC
CASSPLAGGPRSQETQYF
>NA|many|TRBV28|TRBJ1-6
TGTGCCAGCACCGACAGGAGCTCCTATAATTCACCCCTCCACTTT
CASTDRSSYNSPLHF
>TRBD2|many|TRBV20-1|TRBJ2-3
TGCAGTGCTAAGTCGGGACTAGCGGGAGGCACAGATACGCAGTATTTT
CSAKSGLAGGTDTQYF
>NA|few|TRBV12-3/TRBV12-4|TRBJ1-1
TGTGCCAGCAGTTTTTTGGGAGCAGGGACCCAAGCTTTCTTT
CASSFLGAGTQAFF
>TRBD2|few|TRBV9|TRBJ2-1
TGTGCCAGCAGCGCCCTTACTAGCGGGGATTACAATGAGCAGTTCTTC
CASSALTSGDYNEQFF
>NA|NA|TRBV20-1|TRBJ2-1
TGCAGTGCTAGAGACGAGCTAAGGAACTCCTACAATGAGCAGTTCTTC
CSARDELRNSYNEQFF
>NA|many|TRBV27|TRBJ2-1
TGTGCCAGCAGCCCCGTTATTCAGGGGCTCTCCTACAATGAGCAGTTCTTC
CASSPVIQGLSYNEQFF
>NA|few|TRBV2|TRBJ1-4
TGTGCCAGCAGGAAAAGGGTGACTAATGAAGAACTGTTTTTT
CASRKRVTNEELFF
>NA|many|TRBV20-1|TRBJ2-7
TGCAGTGCTAGAGATCAGCGGCGAGGGCCCTACGAGCAGTACTTC
CSARDQRRGPYEQYF
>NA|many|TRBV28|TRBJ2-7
TGTGCCAGCAGTTACTATGGACAGATAATCTCCTACGAGCAGTACTTC
CASSYYGQIISYEQYF
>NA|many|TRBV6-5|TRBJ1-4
TGTGCCAGCAGTTACGGAAGTCTCGGCGAAAAACTGTTTTTT
CASSYGSLGEKLFF
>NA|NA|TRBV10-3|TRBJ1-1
TGTGCCATCAGTGAGTCAGGGGGCACTGAAGCTTTCTTT
CAISESGGTEAFF
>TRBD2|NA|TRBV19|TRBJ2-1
TGTGCCAGCAGCCCCCTTGGACTAGCGGGAGGAAATGAGCAGTTCTTC
CASSPLGLAGGNEQFF
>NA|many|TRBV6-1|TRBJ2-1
TGTGCCAGCATGCGGTCGGGCGACAATGAGCAGTTCTTC
CASMRSGDNEQFF